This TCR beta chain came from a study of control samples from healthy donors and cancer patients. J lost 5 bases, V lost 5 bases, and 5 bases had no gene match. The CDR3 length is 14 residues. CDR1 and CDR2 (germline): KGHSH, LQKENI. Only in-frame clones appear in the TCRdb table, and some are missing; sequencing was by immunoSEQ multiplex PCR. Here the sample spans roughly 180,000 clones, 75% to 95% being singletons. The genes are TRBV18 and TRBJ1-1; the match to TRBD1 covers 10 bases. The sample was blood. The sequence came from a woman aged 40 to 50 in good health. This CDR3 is CASSLDRGSTEAFF. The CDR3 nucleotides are TGTGCCAGCTCATTGGACAGGGGGAGTACTGAAGCTTTCTTT.